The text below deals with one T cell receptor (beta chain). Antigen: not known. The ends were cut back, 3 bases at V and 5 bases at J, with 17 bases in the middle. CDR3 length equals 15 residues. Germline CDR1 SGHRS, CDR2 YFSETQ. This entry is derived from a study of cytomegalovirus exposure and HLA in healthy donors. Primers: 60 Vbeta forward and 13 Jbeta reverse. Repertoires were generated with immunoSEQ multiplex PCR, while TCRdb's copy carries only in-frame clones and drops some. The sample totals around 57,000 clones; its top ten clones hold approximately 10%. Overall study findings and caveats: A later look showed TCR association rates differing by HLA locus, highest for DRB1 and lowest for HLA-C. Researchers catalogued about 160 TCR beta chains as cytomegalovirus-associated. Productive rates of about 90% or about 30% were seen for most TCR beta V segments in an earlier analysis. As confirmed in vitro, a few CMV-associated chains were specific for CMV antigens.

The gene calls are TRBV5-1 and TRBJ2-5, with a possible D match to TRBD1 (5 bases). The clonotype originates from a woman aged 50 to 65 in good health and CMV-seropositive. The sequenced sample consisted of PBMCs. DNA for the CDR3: TGCGCCAGCAGCTCCGGCAGGGCGGTTAGTGAGACCCAGTACTTC. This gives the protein CASSSGRAVSETQYF.